This T cell receptor (beta chain) was profiled in a study of blood T cell repertoires in COVID-19. Clones were sequenced by immunoSEQ multiplex PCR, and TCRdb holds only the in-frame ones, with some missing. In the table there are 140,000 to 150,000 clones, approximately 85% of which are singletons. The length of the CDR3 is 15 residues. V gave up 5 bases and J gave up 6 bases; unmatched junction bases: 3. CDR1 and CDR2 (germline): SGHVS, FNYEAQ. The chain links TRBV7-6 to TRBJ1-6; 11 bases align to TRBD1. The specimen sequenced was peripheral blood. The sequence was collected from a woman aged 60-75 years with COVID-19, enrolled during active disease. CDR3 loop: CASSQGQGANSPLHF. The CDR3, as DNA: TGTGCCAGCAGCCAAGGACAGGGGGCTAATTCACCCCTCCACTTT.